This T cell receptor (beta chain) derives from a study of neurological immune-mediated disorders. The time point is: longitudinal time-point 3. 2 million PBMCs stored at -80 C were the source of the unsorted libraries. The CDR3 sequence is 16 residues long. V was cut by 1 base and J by 6 bases, with 19 bases left in between. Germline loops: CDR1 MGHRA, CDR2 YSYEKL. Ten or more counts support this clonotype. Its antigen is currently unknown. The authors produced cDNA by 5'RACE using 10-nucleotide random UMIs. TCRdb fed the 5' RACE reads into MiXCR, producing one record per CDR3 protein. The sample has approximately 45,000 distinct CDR3 sequences, approximately 12% seen once. Notes on the study in general: HTLV-1-associated myelopathy had the most TCR clonal expansion, whereas multiple sclerosis had the least (lower than in healthy controls).

Sequencing was done on a sample of PBMCs. The chain uses TRBV4-1 and TRBJ2-7, with D tentatively TRBD2 (5 bases). The clonotype comes from a man aged 25 to 40 in good health. The CDR3 nucleotides are TGCGCCAGCAGCCAAGGTCCGATGGGCAGCCGGGGCGAGCAGTACTTC. Translating it yields CASSQGPMGSRGEQYF.